Described below is a single T cell receptor beta chain sequence and its context. The data were obtained in a study of blood T cell repertoires in COVID-19. Produced via immunoSEQ multiplex PCR; TCRdb's table is partial and in-frame only. There are some 180,000 clones in the sample; about four fifths occur only once, and about 7.2% lies in the top ten. The sequenced sample was peripheral blood. The receptor was isolated from a man in his sixties with acute or convalescent COVID-19.

CDR3 residues: CASWTGSNQPQHF. DNA of the CDR3: TGTGCCAGCTGGACAGGCAGCAATCAGCCCCAGCATTTT. The chain links TRBV2 to TRBJ1-5; 7 bases align to TRBD1. There are 13 residues in the CDR3. V was clipped by 8 bases and J by 1 base; unmatched bases: 2. Germline V gene lookup returns CDR1 SNHLY and CDR2 FYNNEI.